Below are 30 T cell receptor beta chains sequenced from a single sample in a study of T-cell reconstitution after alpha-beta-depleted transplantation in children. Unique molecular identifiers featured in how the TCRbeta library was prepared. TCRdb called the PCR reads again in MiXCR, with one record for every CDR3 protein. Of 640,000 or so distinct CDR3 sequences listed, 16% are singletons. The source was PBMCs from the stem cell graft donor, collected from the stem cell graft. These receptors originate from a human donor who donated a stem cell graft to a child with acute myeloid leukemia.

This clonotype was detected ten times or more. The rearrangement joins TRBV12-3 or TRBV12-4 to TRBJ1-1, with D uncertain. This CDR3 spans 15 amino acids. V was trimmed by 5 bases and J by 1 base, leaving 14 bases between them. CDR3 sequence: CASSPPSFANTEAFF. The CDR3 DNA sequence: TGTGCCAGCAGTCCCCCAAGCTTCGCGAACACTGAAGCTTTCTTT.

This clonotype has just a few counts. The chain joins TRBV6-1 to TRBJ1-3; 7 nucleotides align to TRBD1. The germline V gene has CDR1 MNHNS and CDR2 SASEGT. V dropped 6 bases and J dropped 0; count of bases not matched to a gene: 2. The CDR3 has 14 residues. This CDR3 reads CASRTGASGNTIYF. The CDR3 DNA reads TGTGCCAGCAGAACAGGGGCCTCTGGAAACACCATATATTTT.

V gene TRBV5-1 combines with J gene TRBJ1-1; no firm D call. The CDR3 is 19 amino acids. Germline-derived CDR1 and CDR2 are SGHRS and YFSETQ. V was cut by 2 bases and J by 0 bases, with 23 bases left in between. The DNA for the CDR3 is TGCGCCAGCAGCTTTGCCCTGGGTGGAGATGCGATCATGAACACTGAAGCTTTCTTT. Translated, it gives CASSFALGGDAIMNTEAFF.

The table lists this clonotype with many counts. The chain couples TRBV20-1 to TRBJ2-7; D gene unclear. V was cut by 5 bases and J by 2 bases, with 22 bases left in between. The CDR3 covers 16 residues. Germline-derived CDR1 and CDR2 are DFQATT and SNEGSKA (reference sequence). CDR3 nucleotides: TGCAGTGCTGAACCCACAAGTGGGTCCTCGACCTACGAGCAGTACTTC. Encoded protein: CSAEPTSGSSTYEQYF.

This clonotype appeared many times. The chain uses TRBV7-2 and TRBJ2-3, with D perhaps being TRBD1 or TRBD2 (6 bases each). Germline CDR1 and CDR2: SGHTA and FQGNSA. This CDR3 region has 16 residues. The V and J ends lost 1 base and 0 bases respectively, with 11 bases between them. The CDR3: CASSLDPGGSTDTQYF. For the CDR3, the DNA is TGTGCCAGCAGCTTAGATCCCGGGGGCAGCACAGATACGCAGTATTTT.

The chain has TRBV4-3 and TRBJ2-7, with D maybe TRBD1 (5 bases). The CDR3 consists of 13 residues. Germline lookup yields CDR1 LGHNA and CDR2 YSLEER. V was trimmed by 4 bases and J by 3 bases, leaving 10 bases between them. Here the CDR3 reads CASSRGGIYEQYF. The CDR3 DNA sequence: TGCGCCAGCAGCCGGGGCGGAATCTACGAGCAGTACTTC.

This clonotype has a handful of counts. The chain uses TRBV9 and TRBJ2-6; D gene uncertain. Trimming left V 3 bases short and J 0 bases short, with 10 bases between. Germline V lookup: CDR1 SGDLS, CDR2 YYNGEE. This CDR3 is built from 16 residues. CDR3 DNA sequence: TGTGCCAGCAGCGAGATGCAACCCTCTGGGGCCAACGTCCTGACTTTC. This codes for CASSEMQPSGANVLTF.

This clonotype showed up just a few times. The CDR3 protein is CASSQTYLGLAKNIQYF. DNA for the CDR3: TGCGCCAGCAGCCAGACTTACCTCGGACTAGCCAAAAACATTCAGTACTTC. V and J are TRBV4-3 and TRBJ2-4; D is perhaps TRBD2 (5 bases). V lost 3 bases to trimming and J lost 0 bases, with 15 bases between them. The CDR3 spans 17 residues. The germline V gene encodes CDR1 LGHNA and CDR2 YSLEER.

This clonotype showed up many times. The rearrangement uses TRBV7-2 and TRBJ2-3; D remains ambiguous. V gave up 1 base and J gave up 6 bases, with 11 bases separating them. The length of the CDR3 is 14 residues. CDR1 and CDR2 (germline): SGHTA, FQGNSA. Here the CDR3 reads CASSLGWGTDTQYF. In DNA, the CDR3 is TGTGCCAGCAGCTTAGGATGGGGAACGGATACGCAGTATTTT.

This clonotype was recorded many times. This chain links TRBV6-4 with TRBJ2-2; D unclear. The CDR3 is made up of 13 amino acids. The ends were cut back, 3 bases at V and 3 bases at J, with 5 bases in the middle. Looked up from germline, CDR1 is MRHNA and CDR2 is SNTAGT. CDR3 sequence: CASSEADTGELFF. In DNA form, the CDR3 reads TGTGCCAGCAGTGAAGCAGACACCGGGGAGCTGTTTTTT.

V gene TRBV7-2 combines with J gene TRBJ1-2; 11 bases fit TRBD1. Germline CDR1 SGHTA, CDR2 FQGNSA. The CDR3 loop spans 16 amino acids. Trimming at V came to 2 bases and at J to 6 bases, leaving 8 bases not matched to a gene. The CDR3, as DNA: TGTGCCAGCAGCTTAACGGACAGGGGGCGTAATGATGGCTACACCTTC. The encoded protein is CASSLTDRGRNDGYTF.

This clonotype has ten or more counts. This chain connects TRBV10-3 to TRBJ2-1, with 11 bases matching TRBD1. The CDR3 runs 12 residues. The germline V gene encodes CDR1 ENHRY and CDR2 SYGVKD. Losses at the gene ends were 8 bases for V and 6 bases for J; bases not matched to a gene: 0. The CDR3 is CAIGTGGNEQFF. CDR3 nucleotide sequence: TGTGCCATCGGGACAGGGGGCAATGAGCAGTTCTTC.

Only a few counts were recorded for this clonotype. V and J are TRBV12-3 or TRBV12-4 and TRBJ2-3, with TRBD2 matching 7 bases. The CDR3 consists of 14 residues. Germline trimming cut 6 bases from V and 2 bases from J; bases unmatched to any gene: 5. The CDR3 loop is CASRPTSSTDTQYF. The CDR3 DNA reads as TGTGCCAGCAGGCCGACTAGCTCCACAGATACGCAGTATTTT.

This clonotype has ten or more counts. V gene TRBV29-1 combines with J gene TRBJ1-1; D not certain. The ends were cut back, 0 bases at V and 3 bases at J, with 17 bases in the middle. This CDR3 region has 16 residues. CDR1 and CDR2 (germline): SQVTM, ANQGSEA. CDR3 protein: CSVEEGPTGTDTEAFF. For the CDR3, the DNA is TGCAGCGTTGAAGAGGGTCCAACGGGCACGGACACTGAAGCTTTCTTT.

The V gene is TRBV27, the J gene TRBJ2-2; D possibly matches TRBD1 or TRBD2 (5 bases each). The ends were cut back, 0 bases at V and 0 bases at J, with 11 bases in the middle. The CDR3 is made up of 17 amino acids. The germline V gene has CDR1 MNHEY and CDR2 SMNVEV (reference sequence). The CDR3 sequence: CASSLSRGRANTGELFF. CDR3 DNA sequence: TGTGCCAGCAGTTTATCGAGGGGACGGGCGAACACCGGGGAGCTGTTTTTT.

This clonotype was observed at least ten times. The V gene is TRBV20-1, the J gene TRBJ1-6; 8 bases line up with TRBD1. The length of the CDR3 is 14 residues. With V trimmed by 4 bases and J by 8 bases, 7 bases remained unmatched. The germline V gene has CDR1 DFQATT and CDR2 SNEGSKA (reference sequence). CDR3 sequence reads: CSAMVGTGDSPLHF. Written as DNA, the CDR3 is TGCAGTGCTATGGTTGGGACAGGCGATTCACCCCTCCACTTT.

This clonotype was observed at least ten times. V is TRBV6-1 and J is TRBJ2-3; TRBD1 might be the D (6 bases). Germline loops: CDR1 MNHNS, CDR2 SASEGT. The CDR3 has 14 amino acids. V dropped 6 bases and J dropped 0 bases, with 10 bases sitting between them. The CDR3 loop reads CASSLQGSTDTQYF. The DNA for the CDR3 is TGTGCCAGCAGCCTTCAGGGGAGCACAGATACGCAGTATTTT.

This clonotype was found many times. CDR3 residues: CSARDNLNGGWQNYGYTF. The CDR3 DNA sequence: TGCAGTGCTAGAGATAACCTTAACGGGGGTTGGCAAAACTATGGCTACACCTTC. The chain employs TRBV20-1 and TRBJ1-2; TRBD1 is a possible D gene (5 bases). V was pared by 0 bases and J by 2 bases, with 22 bases between. The CDR3 is made up of 18 amino acids. Germline V lookup: CDR1 DFQATT, CDR2 SNEGSKA (reference sequence).

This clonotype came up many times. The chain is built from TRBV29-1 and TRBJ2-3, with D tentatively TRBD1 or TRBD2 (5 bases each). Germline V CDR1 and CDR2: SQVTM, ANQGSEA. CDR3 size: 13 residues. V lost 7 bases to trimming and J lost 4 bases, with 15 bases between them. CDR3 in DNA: TGCAGCGCTGGGGGTACGTTACCAGATACGCAGTATTTT. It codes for CSAGGTLPDTQYF.

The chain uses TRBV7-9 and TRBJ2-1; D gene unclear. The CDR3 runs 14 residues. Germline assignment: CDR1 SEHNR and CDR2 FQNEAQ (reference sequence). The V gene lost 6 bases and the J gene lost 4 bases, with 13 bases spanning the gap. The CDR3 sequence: CASRSGSDYNEQFF. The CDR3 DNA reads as TGTGCCAGCAGATCCGGATCGGATTACAATGAGCAGTTCTTC.

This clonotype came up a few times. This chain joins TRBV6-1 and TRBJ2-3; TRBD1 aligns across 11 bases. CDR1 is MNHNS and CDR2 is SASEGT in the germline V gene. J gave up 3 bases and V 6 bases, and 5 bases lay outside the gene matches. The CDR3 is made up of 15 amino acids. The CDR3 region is CASRTDRGLTDTQYF. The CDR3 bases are TGTGCCAGCAGGACGGACAGGGGGCTAACAGATACGCAGTATTTT.

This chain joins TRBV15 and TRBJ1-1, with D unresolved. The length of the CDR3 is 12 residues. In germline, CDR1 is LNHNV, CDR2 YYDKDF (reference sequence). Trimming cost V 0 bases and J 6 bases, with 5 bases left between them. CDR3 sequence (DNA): TGTGCCACCAGCAGAGATGTCGCTGAAGCTTTCTTT. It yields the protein CATSRDVAEAFF.

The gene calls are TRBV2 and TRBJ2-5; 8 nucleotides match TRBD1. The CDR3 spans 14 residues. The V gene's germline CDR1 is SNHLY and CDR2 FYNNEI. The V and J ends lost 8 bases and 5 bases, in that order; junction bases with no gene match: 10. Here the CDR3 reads CASHLGTGTETQYF. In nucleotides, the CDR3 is TGTGCCAGCCACTTGGGGACAGGAACGGAGACCCAGTACTTC.

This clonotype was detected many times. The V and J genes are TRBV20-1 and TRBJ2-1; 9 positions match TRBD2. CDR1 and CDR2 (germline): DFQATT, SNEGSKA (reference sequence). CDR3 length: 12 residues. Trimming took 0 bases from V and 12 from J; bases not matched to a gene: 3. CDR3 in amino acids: CSARELAGGQFF. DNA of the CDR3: TGCAGTGCTAGAGAACTAGCGGGCGGGCAGTTCTTC.

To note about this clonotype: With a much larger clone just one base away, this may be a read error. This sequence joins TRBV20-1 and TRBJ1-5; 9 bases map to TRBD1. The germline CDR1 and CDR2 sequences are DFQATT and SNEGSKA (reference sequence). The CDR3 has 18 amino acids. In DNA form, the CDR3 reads TGCAGGGCTAGGGGTCCGGGACAGGGACTGTATAGCAATCAGCCCCAGCATTTT. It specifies CRARGPGQGLYSNQPQHF.

The CDR3 DNA sequence: TGTGCCAGCAGCCCTGAGACAGCCCTCACTGAAGCTTTCTTT. Amino acids: CASSPETALTEAFF. This chain uses TRBV7-2 with TRBJ1-1, with D possibly being TRBD1 (5 bases). The germline CDR1 and CDR2 sequences are SGHTA and FQGNSA. V gave up 5 bases and J gave up 4 bases, with 14 bases separating them. There are 14 residues in the CDR3. The variable domain in full, with the rest retrieved from reference TRBV7-2 and TRBJ1-1, is GAGVSQSPSNKVTEKGKDVELRCDPISGHTALYWYRQSLGQGLEFLIYFQGNSAPDKSGLPSDRFSAERTGGSVSTLTIQRTQQEDSAVYLCASSPETALTEAFFGQGTRLTVV.

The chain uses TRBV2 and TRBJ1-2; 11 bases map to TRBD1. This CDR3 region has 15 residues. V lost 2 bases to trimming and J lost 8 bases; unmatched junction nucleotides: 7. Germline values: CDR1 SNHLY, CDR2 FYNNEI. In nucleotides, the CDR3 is TGTGCCAGCAGTGAACTTGGACAGGGGGCCCTAGGCTACACCTTC. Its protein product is CASSELGQGALGYTF. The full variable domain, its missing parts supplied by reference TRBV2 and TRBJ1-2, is EPEVTQTPSHQVTQMGQEVILRCVPISNHLYFYWYRQILGQKVEFLVSFYNNEISEKSEIFDDQFSVERPDGSNFTLKIRSTKLEDSAMYFCASSELGQGALGYTFGSGTRLTVV.

The CDR3 coding sequence is TGTGCCAGCAGTTACGGGTCGCCCTCCAATCAGCCCCAGCATTTT. This gives the protein CASSYGSPSNQPQHF. The rearrangement joins TRBV6-6 to TRBJ1-5; no clear D. V dropped 2 bases and J dropped 3 bases, with 11 bases sitting between them. The CDR3 spans 15 residues. Germline V gene lookup returns CDR1 MNHNY and CDR2 SVGAGI (reference sequence).

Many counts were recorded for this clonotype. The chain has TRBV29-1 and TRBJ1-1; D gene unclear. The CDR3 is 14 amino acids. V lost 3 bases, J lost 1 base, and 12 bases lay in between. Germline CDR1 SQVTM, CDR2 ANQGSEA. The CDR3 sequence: CSVDGVDSNTEAFF. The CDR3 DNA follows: TGCAGCGTTGATGGGGTAGATTCGAACACTGAAGCTTTCTTT.

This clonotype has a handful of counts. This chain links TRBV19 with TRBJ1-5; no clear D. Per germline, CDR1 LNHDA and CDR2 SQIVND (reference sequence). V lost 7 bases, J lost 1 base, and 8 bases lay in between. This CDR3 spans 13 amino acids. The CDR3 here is CASTVGSNQPQHF. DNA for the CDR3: TGTGCCAGTACCGTGGGGAGCAATCAGCCCCAGCATTTT.